The subject of this entry is one T cell receptor (beta chain). This CDR3 spans 14 amino acids. Germline-derived CDR1 and CDR2 are LNHDA and SQIVND (reference sequence). Trimming took off 3 bases at V and 4 bases at J, with 12 bases between the two ends. Method: immunoSEQ multiplex PCR; TCRdb's copy keeps in-frame clones and lacks some. The data show about half a million clones, roughly 80% seen once. The sample comes from a study of shared clonotypes between healthy human individuals. About the study: The cohort had a couple of women and three men, ages 18 to 49.

The receptor's source is a woman in her forties in good health. Some clones in this sample may be carry-over from other donors' samples. The chain employs TRBV19 and TRBJ2-5; unclear D gene. What was sequenced was PBMCs. The CDR3 DNA reads TGTGCCAGTAGTATTGGGCGGCAGAGAGAGACCCAGTACTTC. Amino acids: CASSIGRQRETQYF.